The 29 T cell receptor beta chains given below trace back to one sample, sequenced in a study of blood T cell repertoires in COVID-19. TCRdb keeps only in-frame clones here, not all; method: immunoSEQ multiplex PCR. The sample lists 250,000 to 350,000 clones, under 90% occurring once. The sample was peripheral blood. Receptors were obtained from a woman in her twenties or thirties with COVID-19, enrolled during active disease.

The chain is built from TRBV19 and TRBJ2-3, with 9 bases fitting TRBD2. This CDR3 comprises 16 residues. In germline, CDR1 is LNHDA, CDR2 SQIVND (reference sequence). The V segment lost 2 bases and the J segment 5 bases; nucleotides outside the gene matches: 8. CDR3 sequence (DNA): TGTGCCAGTAGTATACAAGGAGCGGGAGGATTAGATACGCAGTATTTT. It codes for CASSIQGAGGLDTQYF.

This sequence joins TRBV28 and TRBJ2-3, with 8 bases identical to TRBD1. This CDR3 has 13 residues. The V gene's germline CDR1 is MDHEN and CDR2 SYDVKM. With 3 bases clipped from V and 14 bases from J, the junction kept 10 bases outside the gene matches. The CDR3 DNA sequence: TGTGCCAGCAGTTTTCAGGGGGCGCGGGGATGGTATTTT. It codes for CASSFQGARGWYF.

This clone was detected only once. The CDR3 loop is CASSATGTGRNEQFF. The CDR3 DNA follows: TGTGCCAGCAGTGCAACCGGGACAGGGAGGAATGAGCAGTTCTTC. V is TRBV2 and J is TRBJ2-1; the match to TRBD1 covers 9 bases. From germline, CDR1 is SNHLY and CDR2 FYNNEI. The junction had 8 bases not matched to a gene; V was cut back by 4 bases and J by 7 bases. CDR3 length: 15 amino acids.

V gene TRBV5-1 combines with J gene TRBJ1-1; TRBD1 is a possible D gene (6 bases). Trimming left V 1 base short and J 7 bases short, with 14 bases between. CDR1 SGHRS and CDR2 YFSETQ come from the germline V gene. The CDR3 loop spans 14 amino acids. The CDR3 loop is CASSLTQGINEAFF. CDR3 in DNA: TGCGCCAGCAGCTTGACACAGGGAATTAATGAAGCTTTCTTT.

This chain joins TRBV5-1 and TRBJ2-1, with a possible D match to TRBD1 (6 bases). V lost 7 bases and J lost 8, with 19 bases in between. The CDR3 length is 14 residues. Germline V gene data show CDR1 as SGHRS and CDR2 as YFSETQ. As DNA, the CDR3 is TGCGCCAGCTCCGACAGGTTGGGAACCGATGAGCAGTTCTTC. Protein: CASSDRLGTDEQFF.

V and J are TRBV9 and TRBJ1-1; weak D call: TRBD1 (6 bases). Germline CDR1 reads SGDLS; CDR2 reads YYNGEE. V was pared by 0 bases and J by 5 bases, with 14 bases between. The CDR3 has 15 amino acids. The CDR3 loop is CASSVVGGAITEAFF. The CDR3 bases are TGTGCCAGCAGCGTAGTAGGGGGGGCGATAACTGAAGCTTTCTTT.

The genes are TRBV27 and TRBJ1-2; 7 nucleotides align to TRBD1. Germline CDR1 MNHEY, CDR2 SMNVEV (reference sequence). This CDR3 spans 15 amino acids. With V trimmed by 5 bases and J by 3 bases, 9 bases remained unmatched. The CDR3 is CASSPIRDSHYGYTF. In DNA, the CDR3 is TGTGCCAGCAGTCCCATCCGGGACAGCCACTATGGCTACACCTTC.

The gene calls are TRBV9 and TRBJ1-2; D unresolved. Germline values: CDR1 SGDLS, CDR2 YYNGEE. The CDR3 is 13 amino acids. Trimming shortened V by 6 bases and J by 5 bases, and 14 bases separated the two germline ends. CDR3 region: CASTRDVAYGYTF. The CDR3 coding sequence is TGTGCCAGCACTAGAGACGTAGCTTATGGCTACACCTTC.

This chain connects TRBV27 to TRBJ1-5; 11 nucleotides align to TRBD1. The CDR3 has 17 residues. CDR1 and CDR2 from the germline V gene are MNHEY and SMNVEV (reference sequence). With V trimmed by 5 bases and J by 2 bases, 8 bases remained unmatched. The CDR3 DNA sequence: TGTGCCAGCAGTCCGTGGACAGGGGGCGAGGGCAATCAGCCCCAGCATTTT. This sequence encodes CASSPWTGGEGNQPQHF.

This sequence joins TRBV29-1 and TRBJ2-1; maybe TRBD2 (6 bases). V was trimmed by 1 base and J by 0 bases, leaving 16 bases between them. Germline CDR1 SQVTM, CDR2 ANQGSEA. This CDR3 contains 17 residues. The CDR3 coding sequence is TGCAGCGTTGAAGGGACGGGCGGGATGAGCTCCTACAATGAGCAGTTCTTC. Encoded protein: CSVEGTGGMSSYNEQFF.

The chain employs TRBV19 and TRBJ2-7, with 9 bases that match TRBD1. The CDR3 contains 14 residues. Germline V CDR1 and CDR2: LNHDA, SQIVND (reference sequence). Trimming at V came to 3 bases and at J to 5 bases, leaving 5 bases not matched to a gene. CDR3 nucleotide sequence: TGTGCCAGTAGTATCCGGACAGGGGTGGACGAGCAGTACTTC. Its protein is CASSIRTGVDEQYF.

This clone was counted a single time. This chain uses TRBV7-2 with TRBJ2-2; tentative D call: TRBD2 (5 bases). V lost 1 base and J lost 8, with 17 bases in between. CDR1 SGHTA and CDR2 FQGNSA come from the germline V gene. The CDR3 has 16 amino acids. For the CDR3, the DNA is TGTGCCAGCAGCTTAGGCCTAGCACTTCGGGCGGGGGAGCTGTTTTTT. Translated: CASSLGLALRAGELFF.

This rearrangement joins TRBV7-9 to TRBJ2-1; 11 nucleotides align to TRBD2. The CDR3 has 15 residues. Trimming cost V 5 bases and J 3 bases; bases outside gene matches: 3. Germline V gene lookup returns CDR1 SEHNR and CDR2 FQNEAQ (reference sequence). CDR3 protein: CASSPLAGDYNEQFF. The CDR3 DNA follows: TGTGCCAGCAGCCCACTAGCGGGAGACTACAATGAGCAGTTCTTC.

The chain uses TRBV15 and TRBJ2-7; 7 bases align to TRBD2. The CDR3 extends over 14 amino acids. CDR1 is LNHNV, CDR2 YYDKDF, per germline (reference sequence). V shed 3 bases, J shed 3 bases, and the junction held 5 bases outside the gene matches. The DNA of the CDR3 is TGTGCCACCAGCAGGGAGCGGGGAAACTACGAGCAGTACTTC. Amino acid sequence: CATSRERGNYEQYF.

This clone has just a few counts. The chain employs TRBV4-1 and TRBJ1-1, with D unresolved. CDR1 and CDR2 from the germline V gene are MGHRA and YSYEKL. Between the trimmed V and J ends, which lost 1 base and 3 bases, there was a span of 12 bases. The CDR3 has 15 amino acids. Here the CDR3 DNA reads TGCGCCAGCAGCCAAGCCGGTTCCCGTTACACTGAAGCTTTCTTT. Amino acid sequence: CASSQAGSRYTEAFF.

Here the CDR3 reads CASSAPGLAGGGYTGELFF. DNA for the CDR3: TGTGCCAGCAGCGCACCGGGACTAGCGGGAGGGGGGTACACCGGGGAGCTGTTTTTT. The V call is TRBV7-8, the J call TRBJ2-2, with 16 bases fitting TRBD2. The CDR3 sequence is 19 residues long. V trimming: 5 bases; J trimming: 3 bases; junction bases outside the gene matches: 9. Germline V CDR1 and CDR2: SGHVS, FQNEAQ. Drawing the rest from reference TRBV7-8 and TRBJ2-2, the complete variable domain is GAGVSQSPRYKVAKRGQDVALRCDPISGHVSLFWYQQALGQGPEFLTYFQNEAQLDKSGLPSDRFFAERPEGSVSTLKIQRTQQEDSAVYLCASSAPGLAGGGYTGELFFGEGSRLTVL.

The V and J genes are TRBV4-1 and TRBJ1-1; D is perhaps TRBD1 (6 bases). Germline lookup yields CDR1 MGHRA and CDR2 YSYEKL. This CDR3 contains 17 residues. The V and J ends lost 0 bases and 0 bases respectively, with 14 bases between them. The CDR3 protein is CASSQEVRGFMNTEAFF. Here the CDR3 DNA reads TGCGCCAGCAGCCAAGAGGTCAGGGGTTTCATGAACACTGAAGCTTTCTTT.

The V call is TRBV30, the J call TRBJ2-3; D unresolved. V lost 2 bases to trimming and J lost 4 bases, with 10 bases between them. CDR1 and CDR2 (germline): GTSNPN, SVGIG (reference sequence). There are 13 residues in the CDR3. CDR3 region: CAWSLYSADTQYF. CDR3 bases: TGTGCCTGGAGTTTGTATAGTGCAGATACGCAGTATTTT. The whole variable domain, remainder taken from reference TRBV30 and TRBJ2-3, is SQTIHQWPATLVQPVGSPLSLECTVEGTSNPNLYWYRQAAGRGLQLLFYSVGIGQISSEVPQNLSASRPQDRQFILSSKKLLLSDSGFYLCAWSLYSADTQYFGPGTRLTVL.

This chain connects TRBV6-5 to TRBJ2-7; tentative D call: TRBD1 (6 bases). Trimming shortened V by 9 bases and J by 0 bases, and 15 bases separated the two germline ends. CDR3 length equals 14 residues. From germline, CDR1 is MNHEY and CDR2 SVGAGI. The CDR3 sequence: CASRDRSGSYEQYF. CDR3 bases: TGTGCCAGTCGCGACAGGTCGGGCTCCTACGAGCAGTACTTC.

This sequence joins TRBV3-1 (or the pseudogene TRBV3-2) and TRBJ2-1, with 11 positions matching TRBD2. CDR3 length: 15 residues. From germline, CDR1 is LGHDT and CDR2 YNNKEL (reference sequence). Germline trimming cut 4 bases from V and 7 bases from J; bases unmatched to any gene: 6. The CDR3 sequence: CASSPLAGGGNEQFF. The CDR3 DNA follows: TGTGCCAGCAGCCCTCTAGCGGGAGGAGGTAATGAGCAGTTCTTC.

V usage is TRBV19 and J usage is TRBJ1-5; possibly TRBD1 for D (5 bases). Germline CDR1 LNHDA, CDR2 SQIVND (reference sequence). V lost 7 bases and J 3 bases, leaving 13 bases between the germline ends. This CDR3 comprises 14 residues. This chain's CDR3 is CASNDRQYNQPQHF. The DNA for the CDR3 is TGTGCCAGTAATGACAGACAATACAATCAGCCCCAGCATTTT. Full variable domain (outside the CDR3, taken from reference TRBV19 and TRBJ1-5): DGGITQSPKYLFRKEGQNVTLSCEQNLNHDAMYWYRQDPGQGLRLIYYSQIVNDFQKGDIAEGYSVSREKKESFPLTVTSAQKNPTAFYLCASNDRQYNQPQHFGDGTRLSIL.

The chain links TRBV19 to TRBJ1-1, with unresolved D. CDR3 length equals 14 residues. Germline V CDR1 and CDR2: LNHDA, SQIVND (reference sequence). V lost 9 bases to trimming and J lost 1 base, with 15 bases between them. The CDR3 spells CASLPFTGNTEAFF. The CDR3, as DNA: TGTGCCAGCCTTCCATTTACCGGGAACACTGAAGCTTTCTTT.

This rearrangement joins TRBV10-1 to TRBJ2-3; unclear D gene. The V gene lost 4 bases and the J gene lost 3 bases, with 8 bases spanning the gap. The V gene's germline CDR1 is WNHNN and CDR2 SYGVQD (reference sequence). The CDR3 length is 13 residues. CDR3 region: CASSGQTTDTQYF. The CDR3 region has the DNA TGCGCCAGCAGTGGGCAGACAACAGATACGCAGTATTTT.

This clone was recorded a few times. The chain is built from TRBV3-1 (or the pseudogene TRBV3-2) and TRBJ1-1; 8 bases are a match to TRBD1. The CDR3 is made up of 13 amino acids. V lost 4 bases, J lost 4 bases, and 2 bases stayed unmatched. CDR1 LGHDT and CDR2 YNNKEL come from the germline V gene (reference sequence). DNA of the CDR3: TGTGCCAGCAGCCTGACAGGGGTCACTGAAGCTTTCTTT. Its translation: CASSLTGVTEAFF.

CDR3 nucleotides: TGTGCCAGCAGTCTGGGACTAGCGGGAGGGTTGGCCCCGGTTCAGTACTTC. Amino acids: CASSLGLAGGLAPVQYF. The rearrangement uses TRBV6-6 and TRBJ2-4, with TRBD2 matching over 16 bases. The germline V gene encodes CDR1 MNHNY and CDR2 SVGAGI (reference sequence). This CDR3 region has 17 residues. V was clipped by 5 bases and J by 11 bases; unmatched bases: 12.

This clone is a singleton in its sample. The chain has TRBV5-1 and TRBJ1-1; TRBD1 might be the D (5 bases). The germline V and J ends were trimmed by 3 bases and 6 bases, with 15 bases remaining between them. This CDR3 is 14 amino acids long. CDR1 is SGHRS, CDR2 YFSETQ, per germline. The CDR3 loop reads CASSYDDSGSEAFF. DNA of the CDR3: TGCGCCAGCAGCTATGACGACAGTGGCTCTGAAGCTTTCTTT.

V is TRBV7-2 and J is TRBJ1-1, with D uncertain. V dropped 2 bases and J dropped 1 base, with 5 bases sitting between them. There are 13 residues in the CDR3. CDR1 and CDR2 (germline): SGHTA, FQGNSA. The CDR3 region has the DNA TGTGCCAGCAGCTTAAACTGGAACACTGAAGCTTTCTTT. Its translation: CASSLNWNTEAFF.

CDR3 residues: CASSTTGLNEKLFF. In nucleotides, the CDR3 is TGTGCCAGTAGTACAACGGGACTTAATGAAAAACTGTTTTTT. V and J are TRBV19 and TRBJ1-4, with D perhaps matching TRBD1 (5 bases). The CDR3 is made up of 14 amino acids. Germline lookup yields CDR1 LNHDA and CDR2 SQIVND (reference sequence). Deletions cut 4 bases from V and 4 bases from J, with 10 bases between.

The chain is built from TRBV5-1 and TRBJ2-1; the D gene is possibly TRBD1 (6 bases). CDR1 and CDR2 (germline): SGHRS, YFSETQ. V was trimmed by 7 bases and J by 7 bases, leaving 15 bases between them. The CDR3 is made up of 13 amino acids. As DNA, the CDR3 is TGCGCCAGCGGGTGGACAGCCTCGAATGAGCAGTTCTTC. The encoded protein is CASGWTASNEQFF.